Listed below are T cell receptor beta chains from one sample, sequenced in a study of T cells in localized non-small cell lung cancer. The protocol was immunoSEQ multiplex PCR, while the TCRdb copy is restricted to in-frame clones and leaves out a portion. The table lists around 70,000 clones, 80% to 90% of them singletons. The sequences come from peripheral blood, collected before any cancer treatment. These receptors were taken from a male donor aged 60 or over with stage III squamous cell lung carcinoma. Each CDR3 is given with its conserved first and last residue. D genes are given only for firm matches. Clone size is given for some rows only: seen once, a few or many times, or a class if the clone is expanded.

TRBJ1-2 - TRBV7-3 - TGTGCCAGCAGCTTAACAGGATCCACCCTTAATGGCTACACCTTC CASSLTGSTLNGYTF
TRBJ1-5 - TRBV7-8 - TGTGCCAGCAGCTTAAACAGCCATAGCAATCAGCCCCAGCATTTT CASSLNSHSNQPQHF
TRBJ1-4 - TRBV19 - TGTGCCAGTAGTAGCGCCTACTCGGATGGCGAAAAACTGTTTTTT CASSSAYSDGEKLFF
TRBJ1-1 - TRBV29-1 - TGCAGCGCCCGTGAAACAGCAGCTGAAGCTTTCTTT CSARETAAEAFF
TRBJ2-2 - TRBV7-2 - TGTGCCAGCAGCTTAGAGGTGAACACCGGGGAGCTGTTTTTT CASSLEVNTGELFF
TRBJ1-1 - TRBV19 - TGTGCCAGTAGTATAGTACCGGTTAGGAACACTGAAGCTTTCTTT CASSIVPVRNTEAFF
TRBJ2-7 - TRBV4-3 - TGCGCCAGCAGCCAATTGCACCGAGGAGGGGCCTACGAGCAGTACTTC CASSQLHRGGAYEQYF
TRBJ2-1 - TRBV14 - TGTGCCAGCAGCCACCGCAGGGACTCCTACAATGAGCAGTTCTTC CASSHRRDSYNEQFF
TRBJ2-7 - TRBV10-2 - TGCGCCAGCAGCGGCCCGCTTGGACAAGATACTTACGAGCAGTACTTC CASSGPLGQDTYEQYF
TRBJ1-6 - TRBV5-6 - TGTGCCAGCAGCCTGGGACATATTAGCTATAATTCACCCCTCCACTTT CASSLGHISYNSPLHF
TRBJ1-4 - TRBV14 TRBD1 TGTGCCAGCAGCCTTCAGAGACAGGGGGCTGGTGAAAAACTGTTTTTT CASSLQRQGAGEKLFF
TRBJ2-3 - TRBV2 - TGTGCCAGCAGTTTACCCCGGACGCAGTATTTT CASSLPRTQYF
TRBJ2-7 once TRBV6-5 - TGTGCCAGCAGTTACGGGGCAGGAGAGTACTTC CASSYGAGEYF
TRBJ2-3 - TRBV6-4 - TGTGCCAGCAGTGACCAAAGCCGGGAGATCCCGAGGGGCACAGATACGCAGTATTTT CASSDQSREIPRGTDTQYF
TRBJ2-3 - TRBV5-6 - TGTGCCAGCAGCTTAGCTGGCACAGATACGCAGTATTTT CASSLAGTDTQYF
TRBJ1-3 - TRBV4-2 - TGTGCCAGCAGCCAAGGACAGTATGGAAACACCATATATTTT CASSQGQYGNTIYF
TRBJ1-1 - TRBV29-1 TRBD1 TGCAGCGTTGGCGACAGGGCGGACACTGAAGCTTTCTTT CSVGDRADTEAFF
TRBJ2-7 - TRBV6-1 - TGTGCCAGCGCCGAAGGGGGGGAGCAGTACTTC CASAEGGEQYF
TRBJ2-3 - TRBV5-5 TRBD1 TGTGCCAGCAGCTTGGGACAGGGGAGGACAGATACGCAGTATTTT CASSLGQGRTDTQYF
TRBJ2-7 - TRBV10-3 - TGTGCCATCAGTGAGTCACAGGACGGGTCCTACGAGCAGTACTTC CAISESQDGSYEQYF
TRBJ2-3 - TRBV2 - TGTGCCAGCAGTGTCCGGACAGGCACAGATACGCAGTATTTT CASSVRTGTDTQYF
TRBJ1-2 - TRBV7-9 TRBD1 TGTGCCAGCAGCTTTTCGGGCGACAGGGTGTATGGCTACACCTTC CASSFSGDRVYGYTF
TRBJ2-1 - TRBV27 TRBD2 TGTGCCAGCACCGCGGGGAGACTAGCCAGGTCCTACAATGAGCAGTTCTTC CASTAGRLARSYNEQFF
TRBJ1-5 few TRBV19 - TGTGCCAGTAGTACCCAGGACAATCAGCCCCAGCATTTT CASSTQDNQPQHF
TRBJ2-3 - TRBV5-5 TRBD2 TGTGCCAGCAGCCCCCGAGGGACTAGCGGGGGTACAGATACGCAGTATTTT CASSPRGTSGGTDTQYF
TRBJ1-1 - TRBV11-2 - TGTGCCAGCAGCTTAGTCAGGGGCGGAACTGAAGCTTTCTTT CASSLVRGGTEAFF
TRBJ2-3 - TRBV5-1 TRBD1 TGCGCCAGCAGCAGGAGGACAGGTAGCACAGATACGCAGTATTTT CASSRRTGSTDTQYF
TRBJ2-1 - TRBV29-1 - TGCAGCGTAGCCGGGACGGTCTCCTACAATGAGCAGTTCTTC CSVAGTVSYNEQFF
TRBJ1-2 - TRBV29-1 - TGCAGCGCCAGGGGAGCTTATGGCTACACCTTC CSARGAYGYTF
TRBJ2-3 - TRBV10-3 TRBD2 TGTGCCATCAGTACACTAGCGGGGGGCACAGATACGCAGTATTTT CAISTLAGGTDTQYF
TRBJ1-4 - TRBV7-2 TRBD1 TGTGCCAGCAGCTTCGACAGGGGGGGTGAAAAACTGTTTTTT CASSFDRGGEKLFF
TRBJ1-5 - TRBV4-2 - TGTGCCAGCAGCCAAGGTACGGGCAGGGATCAGCCCCAGCATTTT CASSQGTGRDQPQHF
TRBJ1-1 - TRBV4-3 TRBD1 TGCGCCAGCAGACCAGGACAGGGGAACACTGAAGCTTTCTTT CASRPGQGNTEAFF
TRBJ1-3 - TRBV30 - TGTGCCTGGAAGGCAGGGGCTGGAAACACCATATATTTT CAWKAGAGNTIYF
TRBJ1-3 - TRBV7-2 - TGTGCCAGCAGCTTGGCGACAATCGGAAACACCATATATTTT CASSLATIGNTIYF
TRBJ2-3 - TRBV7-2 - TGTGCCAGCAGCTTATGGCGGGGTAAAACAGATACGCAGTATTTT CASSLWRGKTDTQYF
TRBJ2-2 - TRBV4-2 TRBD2 TGTGCCAGCAGCCTGATACGACTAGCGGGGGGTGGTGGGGAGCTGTTTTTT CASSLIRLAGGGGELFF
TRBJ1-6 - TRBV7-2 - TGTGCCAGCAGCTTAGCATCCTCGCTGGTGGCACAGGGAACCTCACCCCTCCACTTT CASSLASSLVAQGTSPLHF
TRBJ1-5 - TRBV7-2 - TGTGCCAGCAGCTTAGTGGGCTCAGGGAATCAGCCCCAGCATTTT CASSLVGSGNQPQHF
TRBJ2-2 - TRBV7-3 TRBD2 TGTGCCAGCAGCTTAATGGGGGAGGGGACCGGGGAGCTGTTTTTT CASSLMGEGTGELFF
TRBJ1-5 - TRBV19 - TGTGCCAGCAGCCGGGCCCCCAATCAGCCCCAGCATTTT CASSRAPNQPQHF
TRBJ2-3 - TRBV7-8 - TGTGCCAGCAGCTTAGGGGAATCTAGCACAGATACGCAGTATTTT CASSLGESSTDTQYF
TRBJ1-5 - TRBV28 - TGTGCCAGCAGAGGAGGTCGGGGGCGACAGCCCCAGCATTTT CASRGGRGRQPQHF
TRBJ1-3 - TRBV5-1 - TGCGCCAGCAGCTTTGGTCAGTCCGGAAACACCATATATTTT CASSFGQSGNTIYF
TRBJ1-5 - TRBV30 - TGTGCCTGGAGCCCCGGGGTGAGCAATCAGCCCCAGCATTTT CAWSPGVSNQPQHF
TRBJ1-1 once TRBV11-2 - TGTGCCAGCAGCTTATTGAGTGCGACTGAAGCTTTCTTT CASSLLSATEAFF
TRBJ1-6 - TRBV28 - TGTGCCAGCAGTTTAGGCTCACCCCTCCACTTT CASSLGSPLHF